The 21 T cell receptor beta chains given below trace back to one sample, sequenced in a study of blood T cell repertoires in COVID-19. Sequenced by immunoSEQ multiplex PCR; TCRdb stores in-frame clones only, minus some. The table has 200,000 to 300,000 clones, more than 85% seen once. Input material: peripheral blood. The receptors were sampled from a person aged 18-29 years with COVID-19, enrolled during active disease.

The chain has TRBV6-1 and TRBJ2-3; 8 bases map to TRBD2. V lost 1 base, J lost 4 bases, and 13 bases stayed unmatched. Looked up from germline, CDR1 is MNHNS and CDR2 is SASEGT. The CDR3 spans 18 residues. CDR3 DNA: TGTGCCAGCAGTGAAGGGTGGAGCGGGAGCTCGGGGGCAGATACGCAGTATTTT. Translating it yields CASSEGWSGSSGADTQYF.

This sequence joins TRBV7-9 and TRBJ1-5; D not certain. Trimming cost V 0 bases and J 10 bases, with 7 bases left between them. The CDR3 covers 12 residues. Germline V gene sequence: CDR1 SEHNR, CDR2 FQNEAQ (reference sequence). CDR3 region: CASSLARAPQHF. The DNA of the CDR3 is TGTGCCAGCAGCTTAGCGCGAGCTCCCCAGCATTTT.

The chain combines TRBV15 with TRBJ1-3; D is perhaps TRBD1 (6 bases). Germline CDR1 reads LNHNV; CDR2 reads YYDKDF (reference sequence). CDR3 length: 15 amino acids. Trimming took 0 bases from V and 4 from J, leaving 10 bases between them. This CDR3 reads CATSREGARGNTIYF. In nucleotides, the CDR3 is TGTGCCACCAGCAGAGAGGGGGCGCGGGGAAACACCATATATTTT.

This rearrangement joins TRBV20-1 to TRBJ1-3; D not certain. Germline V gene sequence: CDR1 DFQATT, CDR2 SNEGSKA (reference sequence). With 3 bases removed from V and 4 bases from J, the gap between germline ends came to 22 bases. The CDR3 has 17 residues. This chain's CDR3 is CSASLGSPGGAGNTIYF. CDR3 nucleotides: TGCAGTGCTAGTCTGGGCTCCCCAGGAGGTGCCGGAAACACCATATATTTT.

In nucleotides, the CDR3 is TGTGCCAGCAGACCCAAGAGGGACGGGGAGCTGTTTTTT. Translated: CASRPKRDGELFF. The V and J genes are TRBV3-1 (or the pseudogene TRBV3-2) and TRBJ2-2; D is possibly TRBD2 (5 bases). The germline CDR1 and CDR2 sequences are LGHDT and YNNKEL (reference sequence). Trimming shortened V by 6 bases and J by 7 bases, and 12 bases separated the two germline ends. The CDR3 is 13 amino acids.

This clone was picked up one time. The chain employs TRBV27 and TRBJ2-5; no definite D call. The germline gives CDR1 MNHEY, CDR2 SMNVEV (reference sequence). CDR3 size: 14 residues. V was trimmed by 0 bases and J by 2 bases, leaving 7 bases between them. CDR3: CASSLSLAQETQYF. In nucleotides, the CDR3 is TGTGCCAGCAGTTTATCATTGGCACAAGAGACCCAGTACTTC.

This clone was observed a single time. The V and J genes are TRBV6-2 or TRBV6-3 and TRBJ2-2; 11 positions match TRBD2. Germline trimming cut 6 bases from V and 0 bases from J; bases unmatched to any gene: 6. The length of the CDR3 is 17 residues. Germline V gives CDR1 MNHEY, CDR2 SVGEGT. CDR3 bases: TGTGCCAGCAGCATTATGACTAGCGGGGCGAACACCGGGGAGCTGTTTTTT. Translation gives CASSIMTSGANTGELFF.

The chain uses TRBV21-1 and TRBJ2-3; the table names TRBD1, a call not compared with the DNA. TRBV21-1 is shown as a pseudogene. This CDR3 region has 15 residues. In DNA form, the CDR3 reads TGTGCCAGCAGCAAAGTGCACAGGGGCACAGATACGCAGTATTTT. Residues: CASSKVHRGTDTQYF.

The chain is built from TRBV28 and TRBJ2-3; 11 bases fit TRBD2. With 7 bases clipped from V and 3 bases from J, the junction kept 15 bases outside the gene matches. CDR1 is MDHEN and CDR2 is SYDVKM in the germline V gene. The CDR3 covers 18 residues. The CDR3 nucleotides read TGTGCCAGCACGGTAGGAGTAGCGGGAGGGGGATTTACAGATACGCAGTATTTT. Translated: CASTVGVAGGGFTDTQYF.

CDR3 DNA sequence: TGCAGTGCTAGTCCCCACGCGAACAGGGGAGCGTACACTGAAGCTTTCTTT. Residues: CSASPHANRGAYTEAFF. This chain joins TRBV20-1 and TRBJ1-1; 7 positions match TRBD1. V shed 3 bases, J shed 3 bases, and the junction held 16 bases outside the gene matches. CDR3 length: 17 residues. The germline V gene encodes CDR1 DFQATT and CDR2 SNEGSKA (reference sequence).

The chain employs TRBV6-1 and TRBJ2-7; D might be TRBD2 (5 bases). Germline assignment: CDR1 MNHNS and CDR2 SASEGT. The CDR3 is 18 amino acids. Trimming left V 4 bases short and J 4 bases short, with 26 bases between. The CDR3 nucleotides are TGTGCCAGCAGTGGGGGAACCGGGAATCTATTCTTTGTTTACGAGCAGTACTTC. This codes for CASSGGTGNLFFVYEQYF.

The CDR3 DNA is TGTGCCAGCACGGGCCTAGCCGTCAATGAGCAGTTCTTC. Its translation is CASTGLAVNEQFF. The genes are TRBV27 and TRBJ2-1; weak D call: TRBD2 (5 bases). The germline V gene encodes CDR1 MNHEY and CDR2 SMNVEV (reference sequence). The CDR3 length is 13 residues. V was trimmed by 7 bases and J by 6 bases, leaving 13 bases between them.

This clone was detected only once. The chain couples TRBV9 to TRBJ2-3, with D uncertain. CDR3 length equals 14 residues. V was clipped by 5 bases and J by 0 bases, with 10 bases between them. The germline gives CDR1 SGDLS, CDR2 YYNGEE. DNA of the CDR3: TGTGCCAGCAGTGTGGCGGCTAGCACAGATACGCAGTATTTT. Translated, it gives CASSVAASTDTQYF. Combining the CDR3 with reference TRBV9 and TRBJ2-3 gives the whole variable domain DSGVTQTPKHLITATGQRVTLRCSPRSGDLSVYWYQQSLDQGLQFLIQYYNGEERAKGNILERFSAQQFPDLHSELNLSSLELGDSALYFCASSVAASTDTQYFGPGTRLTVL.

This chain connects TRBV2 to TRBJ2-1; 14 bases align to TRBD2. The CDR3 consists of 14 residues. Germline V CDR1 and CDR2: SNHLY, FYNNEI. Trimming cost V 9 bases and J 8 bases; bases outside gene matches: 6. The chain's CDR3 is CASRTSGRRDEQFF. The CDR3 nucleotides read TGTGCCAGTAGGACTAGCGGGAGGCGTGATGAGCAGTTCTTC.

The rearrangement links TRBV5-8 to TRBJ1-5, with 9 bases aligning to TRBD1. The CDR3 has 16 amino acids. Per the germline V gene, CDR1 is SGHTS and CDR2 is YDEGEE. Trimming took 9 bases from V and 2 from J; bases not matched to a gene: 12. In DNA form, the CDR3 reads TGTGCCACTCAAATGTGGGACAGGGAAGGCAATCAGCCCCAGCATTTT. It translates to CATQMWDREGNQPQHF.

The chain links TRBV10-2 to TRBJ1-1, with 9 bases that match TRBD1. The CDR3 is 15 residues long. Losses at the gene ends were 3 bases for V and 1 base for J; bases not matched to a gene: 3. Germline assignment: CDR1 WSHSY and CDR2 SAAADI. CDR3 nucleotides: TGCGCCAGCAGTGATCGGACAGGGGCGAACACTGAAGCTTTCTTT. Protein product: CASSDRTGANTEAFF.

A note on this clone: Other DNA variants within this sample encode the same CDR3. The CDR3 loop reads CASRPGQAYEQYF. For the CDR3, the DNA is TGTGCCAGCAGGCCGGGACAGGCCTACGAGCAGTACTTC. The chain joins TRBV28 to TRBJ2-7; 8 bases are shared with TRBD1. In germline, CDR1 is MDHEN, CDR2 SYDVKM. This CDR3 contains 13 residues. V lost 6 bases and J lost 2; bases outside the gene matches: 3.

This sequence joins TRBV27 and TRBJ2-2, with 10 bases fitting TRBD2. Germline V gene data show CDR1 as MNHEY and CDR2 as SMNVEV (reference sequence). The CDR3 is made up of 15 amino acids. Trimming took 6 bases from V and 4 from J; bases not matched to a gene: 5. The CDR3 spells CASRLAGGVTGELFF. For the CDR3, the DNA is TGTGCCAGCAGGTTAGCGGGAGGAGTCACCGGGGAGCTGTTTTTT.

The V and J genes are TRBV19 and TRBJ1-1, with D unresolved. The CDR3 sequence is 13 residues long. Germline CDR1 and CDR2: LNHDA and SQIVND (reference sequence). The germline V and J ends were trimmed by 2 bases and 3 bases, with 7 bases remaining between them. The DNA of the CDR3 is TGTGCCAGTAGTATACGGGGTTACACTGAAGCTTTCTTT. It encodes CASSIRGYTEAFF.

CDR3 DNA: TGTGCCACCCATAGCGGGCCCCGAGGTAATGAGCAGTTCTTC. Amino acid sequence: CATHSGPRGNEQFF. V and J are TRBV27 and TRBJ2-1, with 7 bases that match TRBD2. Trimming cost V 10 bases and J 7 bases; bases outside gene matches: 13. Germline-derived CDR1 and CDR2 are MNHEY and SMNVEV (reference sequence). The CDR3 is 14 amino acids.

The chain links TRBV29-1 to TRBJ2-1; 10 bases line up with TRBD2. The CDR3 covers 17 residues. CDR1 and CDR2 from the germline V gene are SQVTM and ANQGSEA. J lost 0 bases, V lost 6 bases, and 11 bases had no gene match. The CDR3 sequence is CSVLRTSGGSSYNEQFF. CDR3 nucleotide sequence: TGCAGCGTCTTAAGGACTAGCGGAGGGAGCTCCTACAATGAGCAGTTCTTC.